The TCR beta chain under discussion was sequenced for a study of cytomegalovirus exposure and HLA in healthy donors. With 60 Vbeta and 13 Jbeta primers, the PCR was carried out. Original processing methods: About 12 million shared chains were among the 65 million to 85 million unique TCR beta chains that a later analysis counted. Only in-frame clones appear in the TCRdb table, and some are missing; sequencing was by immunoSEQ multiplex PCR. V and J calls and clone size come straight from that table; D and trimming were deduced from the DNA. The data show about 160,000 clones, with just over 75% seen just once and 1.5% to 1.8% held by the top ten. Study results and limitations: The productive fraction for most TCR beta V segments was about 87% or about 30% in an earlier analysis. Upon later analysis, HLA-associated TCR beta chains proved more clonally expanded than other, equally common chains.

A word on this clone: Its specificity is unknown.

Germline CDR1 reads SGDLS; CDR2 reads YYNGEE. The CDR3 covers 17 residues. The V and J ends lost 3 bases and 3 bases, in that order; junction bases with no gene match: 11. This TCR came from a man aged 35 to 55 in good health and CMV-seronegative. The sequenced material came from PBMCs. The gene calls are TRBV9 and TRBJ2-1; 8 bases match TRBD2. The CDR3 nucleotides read TGTGCCAGCAGCGCCCGTAGCGGGAAGAGTATCTACAATGAGCAGTTCTTC. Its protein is CASSARSGKSIYNEQFF.